The present T cell receptor beta chain was sequenced within a study of blood T cell repertoires in COVID-19. Turning to the study itself: Researchers got acute and convalescent COVID-19 samples from the United States, Italy and Spain. The cDNA or gDNA used as material had been derived from T cells, B-cell-depleted T cells, or PBMCs.

In the original processing: Estimation of nucleated cell counts was performed using reference gene primer amplification. Profiled with immunoSEQ multiplex PCR; TCRdb holds only in-frame clones, not every one. V, J and clone size were drawn from that table, and D and trimming were deduced from the DNA. The repertoire has approximately 200,000 clones, roughly 86% of them found once; the top ten carry 2.9%. Germline CDR1 reads MDHEN; CDR2 reads SYDVKM. This CDR3 contains 13 residues. The ends were cut back, 5 bases at V and 5 bases at J, with 10 bases in the middle. Sequenced: peripheral blood. The genes are TRBV28 and TRBJ1-5; unclear D gene. The origin of this receptor is a woman aged 25 to 39 with active or convalescent COVID-19. In nucleotides, the CDR3 is TGTGCCAGCAGTCCCCTACCCTATCAGCCCCAGCATTTT. Translation: CASSPLPYQPQHF.